The entry below describes one T cell receptor beta chain. Its antigen is as yet unknown. CDR1 and CDR2 (germline): SGHTA, FQGNSA. V was pared by 3 bases and J by 1 base, with 1 base of the junction left unmatched. The CDR3 is 15 amino acids. This sample was included in a study of T cell responses to AZD1222 COVID-19 vaccine. On the study more broadly: Investigators merged groups given second doses at roughly 4 or roughly 12 weeks. Findings and caveats of the study: Within unmutated variant regions lay the reported targets of nearly half of spike-specific TCRs. With dominance at 160-218 and 743-854, vaccine-associated CD4 TCRs spanned spike.

The repertoire was sequenced with immunoSEQ multiplex PCR; TCRdb's copy has only in-frame clones and lacks some. Of about 61,000 clones listed, about 87% are singletons. Sequencing used peripheral blood, obtained on day 0 of AZD1222 vaccination. The genes are TRBV7-2 and TRBJ1-5; 9 positions agree with TRBD1. The TCR was taken from an adult in good health. Here the CDR3 DNA reads TGTGCCAGCAGCTTGGACAGGGGAAGCAATCAGCCCCAGCATTTT. It yields the protein CASSLDRGSNQPQHF. Full variable domain (rest looked up from reference TRBV7-2 and TRBJ1-5): GAGVSQSPSNKVTEKGKDVELRCDPISGHTALYWYRQSLGQGLEFLIYFQGNSAPDKSGLPSDRFSAERTGGSVSTLTIQRTQQEDSAVYLCASSLDRGSNQPQHFGDGTRLSIL.